One T cell receptor (beta chain) is described in this entry. Many counts were recorded for this clonotype. No cognate antigen has been identified for it. There are no base qualities to consult, and no much larger clone falls within one base. This record belongs to a study of T-cell reconstitution after alpha-beta-depleted transplantation in children (dated by TCRdb to the mid-2010s). About the investigation overall: Using TCR repertoire profiling, the study followed T-cell immune reconstitution in a quantitative way in children after TCRalphabeta/CD19-depleted allogeneic hematopoietic cell transplantation.

The library relied on PCR. For sequencing, an Illumina HiSeq 2500 was employed. Molecular barcoding was employed in the preparation of TCR libraries, with unique molecular identifiers being used to normalize TCRbeta repertoire quantification. Starting from the raw public reads, TCRdb applied fastp trimming at Q25, assembled clones with MiXCR and retained in-frame beta chains. All rows with the same CDR3 protein become a single entry with the most common DNA and genes. The table for this sample lists about 91,000 distinct CDR3 sequences; roughly 8.3% of them were counted only once. The ten largest clones represent 5.5% to 7% of the sample. The junction carries 9 bases between V and J, which are trimmed by 2 bases and 6 bases respectively. CDR1 KGHDR and CDR2 SFDVKD were looked up in the germline V gene. Including cysteine and phenylalanine, the CDR3 has 13 amino acids. Only the CDR3 region is kept as DNA, spanning 39 bases read in frame from base 1.

This TCR was sampled from a human donor who donated a stem cell graft to a child with congenital amegakaryocytic thrombocytopenia. This material consisted of PBMCs from the stem cell graft donor, taken from the stem cell graft. The receptor chain draws on TRBV24-1 and TRBJ2-5, with the D gene call left open. The encoded CDR3 is CATSDSRVQTQYF. The DNA reads as follows: TGTGCCACCAGTGATTCCCGGGTGCAGACCCAGTACTTC.